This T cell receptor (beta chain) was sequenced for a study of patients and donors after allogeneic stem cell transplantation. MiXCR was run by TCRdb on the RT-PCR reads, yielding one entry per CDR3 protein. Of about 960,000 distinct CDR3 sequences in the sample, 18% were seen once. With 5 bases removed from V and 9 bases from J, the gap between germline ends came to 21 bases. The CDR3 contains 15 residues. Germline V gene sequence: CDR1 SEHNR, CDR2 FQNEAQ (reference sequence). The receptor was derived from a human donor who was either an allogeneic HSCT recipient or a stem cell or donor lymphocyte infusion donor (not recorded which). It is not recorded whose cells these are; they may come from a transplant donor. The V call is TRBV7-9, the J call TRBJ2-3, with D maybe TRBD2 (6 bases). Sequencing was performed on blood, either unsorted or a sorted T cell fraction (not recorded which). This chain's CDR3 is CASSRSGTPAETQYF. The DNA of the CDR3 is TGTGCCAGCAGCCGCTCCGGGACTCCAGCCGAGACGCAGTATTTT.